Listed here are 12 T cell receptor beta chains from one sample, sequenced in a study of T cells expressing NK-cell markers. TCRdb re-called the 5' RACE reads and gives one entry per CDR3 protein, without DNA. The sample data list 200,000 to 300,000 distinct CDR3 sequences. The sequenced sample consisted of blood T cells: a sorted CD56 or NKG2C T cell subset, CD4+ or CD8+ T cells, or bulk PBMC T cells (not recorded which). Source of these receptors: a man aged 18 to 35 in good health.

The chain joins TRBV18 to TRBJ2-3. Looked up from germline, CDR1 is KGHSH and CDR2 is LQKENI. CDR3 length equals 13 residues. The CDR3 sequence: CASSPISGDTQYF.

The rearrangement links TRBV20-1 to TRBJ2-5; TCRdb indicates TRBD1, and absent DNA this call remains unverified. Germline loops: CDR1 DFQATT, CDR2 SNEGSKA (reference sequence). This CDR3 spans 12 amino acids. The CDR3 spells CSLRREGETQYF.

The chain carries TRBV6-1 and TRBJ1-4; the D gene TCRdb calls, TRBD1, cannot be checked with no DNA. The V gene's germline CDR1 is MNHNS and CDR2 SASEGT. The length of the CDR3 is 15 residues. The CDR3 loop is CASSPWFGGDEKLFF.

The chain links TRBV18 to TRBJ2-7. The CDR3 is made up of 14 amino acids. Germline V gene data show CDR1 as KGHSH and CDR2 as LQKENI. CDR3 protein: CASSPAGGSYEQYF.

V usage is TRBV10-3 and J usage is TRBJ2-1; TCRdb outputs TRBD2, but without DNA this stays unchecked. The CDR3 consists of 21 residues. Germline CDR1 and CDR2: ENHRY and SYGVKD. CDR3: CAISEPLRQGAGGPTYNEQFF.

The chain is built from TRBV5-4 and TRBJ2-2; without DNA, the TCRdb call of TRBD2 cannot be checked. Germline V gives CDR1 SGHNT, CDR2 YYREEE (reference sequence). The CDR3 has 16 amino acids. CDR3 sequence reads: CASSFLAGRGPGELFF.

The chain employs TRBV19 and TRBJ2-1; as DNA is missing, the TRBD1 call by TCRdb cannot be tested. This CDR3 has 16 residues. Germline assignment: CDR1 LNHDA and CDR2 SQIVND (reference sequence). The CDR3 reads CASSIVREGPHNEQFF.

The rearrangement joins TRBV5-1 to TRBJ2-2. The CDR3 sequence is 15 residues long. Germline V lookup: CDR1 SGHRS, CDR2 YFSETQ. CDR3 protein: CASSRVGSHTGELFF.

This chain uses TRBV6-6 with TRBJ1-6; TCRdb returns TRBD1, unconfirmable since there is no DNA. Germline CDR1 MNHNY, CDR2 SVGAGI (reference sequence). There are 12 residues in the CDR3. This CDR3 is CASRDRDSPLHF.

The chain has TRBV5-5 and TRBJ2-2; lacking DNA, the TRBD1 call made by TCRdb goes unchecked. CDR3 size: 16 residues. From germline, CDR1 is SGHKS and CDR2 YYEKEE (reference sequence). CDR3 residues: CASSAFPGTNTGELFF. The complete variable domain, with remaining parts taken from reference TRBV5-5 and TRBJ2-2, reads DAGVTQSPTHLIKTRGQQVTLRCSPISGHKSVSWYQQVLGQGPQFIFQYYEKEERGRGNFPDRFSARQFPNYSSELNVNALLLGDSALYLCASSAFPGTNTGELFFGEGSRLTVL.

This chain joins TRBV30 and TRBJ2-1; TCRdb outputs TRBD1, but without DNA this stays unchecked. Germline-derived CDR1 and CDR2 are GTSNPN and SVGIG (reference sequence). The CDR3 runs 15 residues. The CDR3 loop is CAWSVPAPGYNEQFF.

The CDR3 sequence: CSVRGGYNEQFF. This chain links TRBV29-1 with TRBJ2-1. The CDR3 runs 12 residues. Germline CDR1 is SQVTM and CDR2 is ANQGSEA.